This record looks at one T cell receptor beta chain sequence and its context. Its antigen is undetermined. This CDR3 has 13 amino acids. Germline CDR1 KGHSY, CDR2 FQNENV. V shed 1 base and J shed 2 bases, with 5 bases lying between them. Free of recent acute infections or vaccinations, the donors were healthy HIV-negative adults. The sample is drawn from a study of shared clonotypes between healthy human individuals. Whole-study results and caveats: In this cohort, only blood was sampled, and tissue repertoires likely differ. Generally, estimated richness proved larger in naive subsets than it did in memory subsets.

Sorted-subset replicate PCRs used 200 ng DNA, 25,000 to 30,000 T cell genomes. Here immunoSEQ multiplex PCR was the method, and the copy in TCRdb shows in-frame clones only, minus some. The sample carries millions of clones, approximately 93% recorded once. V usage is TRBV16 and J usage is TRBJ1-1; D call uncertain. Sequencing was performed on naive CD4+ T cells from PBMCs. Subset noted: CD45RA+ positively selected. This TCR was recovered from a young man in good health. Some clones in this sample may be carry-over from other donors' samples. CDR3 amino acids: CASSQFRNTEAFF. The CDR3 DNA is TGTGCCAGCAGCCAATTCAGAAACACTGAAGCTTTCTTT. Combining the CDR3 with reference TRBV16 and TRBJ1-1 gives the whole variable domain GEEVAQTPKHLVRGEGQKAKLYCAPIKGHSYVFWYQQVLKNEFKFLISFQNENVFDETGMPKERFSAKCLPNSPCSLEIQATKLEDSAVYFCASSQFRNTEAFFGQGTRLTVV.